This passage covers 19 T cell receptor beta chains from one sample sequenced in a study of response to subunit inactivated influenza vaccine. TCRdb used MiXCR to reprocess the RT-PCR reads, holding one entry per CDR3 protein. The table has fewer than 600,000 distinct CDR3 sequences, approximately 7.3% seen once; the top ten hold about an eighth. Sequenced material: PBMCs from blood, taken 23 to 25 months after vaccination. Receptor source: a man aged 50 to 69 who received an inactivated influenza vaccine.

The chain is built from TRBV5-1 and TRBJ2-5, with TRBD2 identical over 10 bases. CDR1 and CDR2 (germline): SGHRS, YFSETQ. The V and J ends lost 4 bases and 5 bases, in that order; junction bases with no gene match: 5. The CDR3 sequence is 14 residues long. The chain's CDR3 is CASSPGTSVETQYF. CDR3 in DNA: TGCGCCAGCAGCCCTGGGACTAGCGTGGAGACCCAGTACTTC.

This clonotype has a handful of counts. CDR3 amino acids: CASSFPDGSGANVLTF. The CDR3 coding sequence is TGTGCCAGCAGTTTCCCGGACGGATCTGGGGCCAACGTCCTGACTTTC. The chain recombines TRBV6-5 with TRBJ2-6; D is undetermined. V lost 4 bases and J 1 base, leaving 11 bases between the germline ends. This CDR3 has 16 amino acids. Germline assignment: CDR1 MNHEY and CDR2 SVGAGI.

This clonotype was observed many times. V and J are TRBV4-3 and TRBJ1-1; no reliable D call. The CDR3 spans 15 residues. Germline CDR1 LGHNA, CDR2 YSLEER. Trimming removed 0 bases at V and 0 bases at J, with 8 bases between. CDR3 DNA: TGCGCCAGCAGCCAAGATGCGGGGATGAACACTGAAGCTTTCTTT. It codes for CASSQDAGMNTEAFF.

Many counts were recorded for this clonotype. The V gene is TRBV6-5, the J gene TRBJ1-2, with 9 bases lining up with TRBD1. The CDR3 consists of 16 residues. Germline trimming cut 6 bases from V and 6 bases from J; bases unmatched to any gene: 14. Germline loops: CDR1 MNHEY, CDR2 SVGAGI. In DNA, the CDR3 is TGTGCCAGCAGCTTCCTCGACAGGGGGTCTCTTGATGGCTACACCTTC. Its translation is CASSFLDRGSLDGYTF.

This clonotype was recorded at least ten times. The chain combines TRBV6-1 with TRBJ2-2; unclear D gene. The CDR3 has 15 amino acids. Germline V gives CDR1 MNHNS, CDR2 SASEGT. Trimming removed 7 bases at V and 1 base at J, with 13 bases between. In DNA form, the CDR3 reads TGTGCCAGCAAAATCGCCTCAAGGAACACCGGGGAGCTGTTTTTT. Amino acid sequence: CASKIASRNTGELFF.

Only a few counts were recorded for this clonotype. The chain has TRBV12-3 or TRBV12-4 and TRBJ1-5; no firm D call. Between the trimmed V and J ends, which lost 7 bases and 7 bases, there was a span of 14 bases. This CDR3 has 13 residues. CDR3 amino acids: CASTVAPGQPQHF. The CDR3 DNA reads TGTGCCAGCACTGTCGCTCCGGGACAGCCCCAGCATTTT.

The chain joins TRBV6-2 or TRBV6-3 to TRBJ1-4; D is unclear. There are 17 residues in the CDR3. Germline CDR1 MNHEY, CDR2 SVGEGT. V was pared by 2 bases and J by 0 bases, with 13 bases between. CDR3 region: CASSYGTLVATNEKLFF. Written as DNA, the CDR3 is TGTGCCAGCAGTTACGGAACCCTGGTTGCAACTAATGAAAAACTGTTTTTT.

This clonotype was seen at least ten times. The chain employs TRBV6-6 and TRBJ2-7, with 9 bases fitting TRBD2. There are 13 residues in the CDR3. V gave up 5 bases and J gave up 2 bases; unmatched junction bases: 1. The germline gives CDR1 MNHNY, CDR2 SVGAGI (reference sequence). This CDR3 is CASSPSGTYEQYF. CDR3 DNA: TGTGCCAGCAGTCCTAGCGGGACCTACGAGCAGTACTTC.

This rearrangement joins TRBV12-3 or TRBV12-4 to TRBJ1-2; the D gene is possibly TRBD1 (5 bases). The CDR3 length is 15 residues. V was clipped by 3 bases and J by 0 bases, with 11 bases between them. CDR3 residues: CASSFRGLANYGYTF. The DNA for the CDR3 is TGTGCCAGCAGTTTTCGGGGCTTAGCTAACTATGGCTACACCTTC.

A word on this clonotype: A much larger clone is a single base away; this may be a read error. V is TRBV20-1 and J is TRBJ2-3; D gene uncertain. The germline V gene has CDR1 DFQATT and CDR2 SNEGSKA (reference sequence). The CDR3 length is 14 residues. The V and J ends lost 5 bases and 0 bases respectively, with 12 bases between them. CDR3 protein: CSAPLWVSTDTQYF. The CDR3 DNA follows: TGCAGTGCTCCCCTTTGGGTTAGCACAGATACGCAGTATTTT.

This clonotype was counted ten times or more. This sequence joins TRBV20-1 and TRBJ2-7; D gene uncertain. V dropped 3 bases and J dropped 3 bases, with 15 bases sitting between them. The CDR3 contains 14 residues. Germline V gene lookup returns CDR1 DFQATT and CDR2 SNEGSKA (reference sequence). CDR3 sequence: CSASDKVGFYEQYF. CDR3 in DNA: TGCAGTGCTAGCGACAAGGTCGGTTTCTACGAGCAGTACTTC.

This chain uses TRBV11-1 with TRBJ2-5; 13 bases are shared with TRBD2. Germline V gene data show CDR1 as SGHAT and CDR2 as FQDESV (reference sequence). Trimming cost V 2 bases and J 3 bases; bases outside gene matches: 9. CDR3 length equals 18 residues. CDR3 region: CASSLWEHGLAGEETQYF. CDR3 nucleotide sequence: TGTGCCAGCAGCTTATGGGAACATGGACTAGCGGGGGAAGAGACCCAGTACTTC.

This clonotype was counted a few times. The chain is built from TRBV28 and TRBJ2-7, with 10 nucleotides matching TRBD1. The germline gives CDR1 MDHEN, CDR2 SYDVKM. V gave up 7 bases and J gave up 3 bases; unmatched junction bases: 12. The CDR3 extends over 16 amino acids. The CDR3 loop reads CASTRGNRDRGYEQYF. DNA for the CDR3: TGTGCCAGCACCCGGGGTAACCGGGACAGGGGCTACGAGCAGTACTTC.

This clonotype came up a few times. The CDR3 here is CASSDISGSSYNEQFF. CDR3 coding DNA: TGCGCCAGCAGCGACATTAGCGGGAGCTCTTACAATGAGCAGTTCTTC. The chain links TRBV5-1 to TRBJ2-1; 9 positions agree with TRBD2. The CDR3 covers 16 residues. With V trimmed by 4 bases and J by 4 bases, 9 bases remained unmatched. CDR1 is SGHRS and CDR2 is YFSETQ in the germline V gene.

This clonotype was counted ten times or more. J is TRBJ1-2 and V is TRBV7-9; TRBD1 matches 7 bases. Trimming removed 5 bases from V and 4 bases from J; junction bases left unmatched: 7. Germline lookup yields CDR1 SEHNR and CDR2 FQNEAQ (reference sequence). The CDR3 extends over 14 amino acids. The CDR3 sequence: CASSPIRDSYGYTF. The DNA of the CDR3 is TGTGCCAGCAGCCCCATCCGGGACAGCTATGGCTACACCTTC.

This sequence joins TRBV5-1 and TRBJ2-7; 7 positions agree with TRBD2. Germline CDR1 reads SGHRS; CDR2 reads YFSETQ. V lost 0 bases and J lost 6; bases outside the gene matches: 6. This CDR3 is 14 amino acids long. CDR3 in DNA: TGCGCCAGCAGCTTGGCCGGGGGGAAAGGCGAGCAGTACTTC. Translating it yields CASSLAGGKGEQYF.

V usage is TRBV20-1 and J usage is TRBJ1-5, with 7 nucleotides matching TRBD1. The germline gives CDR1 DFQATT, CDR2 SNEGSKA (reference sequence). The V gene end was trimmed by 6 bases and the J gene end by 4 bases; junction bases not matched to a gene: 9. This CDR3 is built from 14 residues. The CDR3 bases are TGCAGTGCCTCTAGGGGGCGCCTAAATCAGCCCCAGCATTTT. Translation gives CSASRGRLNQPQHF.

In this sample, this clonotype turned up many times. V gene TRBV11-2 combines with J gene TRBJ2-3; perhaps TRBD1 as D (6 bases). Germline values: CDR1 SGHAT, CDR2 FQNNGV. The CDR3 totals 19 residues. V shed 3 bases and J shed 1 base, with 23 bases lying between them. In nucleotides, the CDR3 is TGTGCCAGCAGCTTCCTAGGATGGCTGGGGGCCGCTGGCACAGATACGCAGTATTTT. Its protein is CASSFLGWLGAAGTDTQYF.

CDR3 sequence: CASSLRPPSGSSYNEQFF. The CDR3 DNA follows: TGTGCCAGCAGCTTAAGACCACCTAGCGGGAGCTCCTACAATGAGCAGTTCTTC. The chain couples TRBV7-6 to TRBJ2-1; TRBD2 aligns across 10 bases. This CDR3 comprises 18 residues. Germline V lookup: CDR1 SGHVS, CDR2 FNYEAQ. V was pared by 2 bases and J by 0 bases, with 7 bases of the junction left unmatched. Variable domain in full (rest from reference TRBV7-6 and TRBJ2-1): GAGVSQSPRYKVTKRGQDVALRCDPISGHVSLYWYRQALGQGPEFLTYFNYEAQQDKSGLPNDRFSAERPEGSISTLTIQRTEQRDSAMYRCASSLRPPSGSSYNEQFFGPGTRLTVL.